The 2 T cell receptor beta chains reported below all come from one sample, sequenced in a study of Ad26.COV2.S vaccination and SARS-CoV-2 variants. TCRdb's copy holds only in-frame clones and misses some; the assay was immunoSEQ multiplex PCR. Found here are under 400,000 clones, around 90% of them singletons; the top ten hold around 3.7%. Treatment of the sample: some 19 received Ad26.COV2.S at low or high dose, single or two shots; 5 received placebo; per-sample allocation not given. Sampling was done on day 63 after the first vaccine or placebo injection. The sequenced sample was peripheral blood, obtained in a trial of Ad26.COV2.S vaccine versus placebo. The receptors shown here come from a person between 18 and 60 years old who received the Ad26.COV2.S COVID-19 vaccine or a placebo.

The chain couples TRBV7-2 to TRBJ2-1, with TRBD2 identical over 8 bases. V dropped 6 bases and J dropped 4; count of bases not matched to a gene: 8. CDR1 is SGHTA, CDR2 FQGNSA, per germline. CDR3 length: 15 residues. CDR3 sequence: CASRSGVAGYNEQFF. The CDR3 nucleotides read TGTGCCAGCAGATCCGGGGTAGCGGGGTACAATGAGCAGTTCTTC.

V gene TRBV7-9 combines with J gene TRBJ1-6; D is perhaps TRBD1 (5 bases). This CDR3 spans 13 amino acids. V was cut by 6 bases and J by 10 bases, with 13 bases left in between. Germline CDR1 is SEHNR and CDR2 is FQNEAQ (reference sequence). In DNA form, the CDR3 reads TGTGCCAGCAGTCAAGGGGCCGGGTCACCCCTCCACTTT. This encodes CASSQGAGSPLHF.